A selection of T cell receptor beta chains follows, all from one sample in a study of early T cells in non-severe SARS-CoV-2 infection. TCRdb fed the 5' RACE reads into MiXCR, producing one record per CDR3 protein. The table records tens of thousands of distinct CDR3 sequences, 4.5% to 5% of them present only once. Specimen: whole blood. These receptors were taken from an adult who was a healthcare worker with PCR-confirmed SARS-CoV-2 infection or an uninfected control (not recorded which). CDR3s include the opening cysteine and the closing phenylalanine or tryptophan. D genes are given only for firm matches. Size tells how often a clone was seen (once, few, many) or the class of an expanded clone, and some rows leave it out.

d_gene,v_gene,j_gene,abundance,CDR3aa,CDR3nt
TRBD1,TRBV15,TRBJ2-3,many,CATSRPGQGRDTQYF,TGTGCCACCAGCAGACCGGGACAGGGGAGAGATACGCAGTATTTT
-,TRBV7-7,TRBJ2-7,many,CASSLTGTYEQYF,TGTGCCAGCAGCTTAACAGGGACCTACGAGCAGTACTTC
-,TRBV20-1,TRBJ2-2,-,CSANYIGGELFF,TGCAGTGCTAATTACATCGGCGGGGAGCTGTTTTTT
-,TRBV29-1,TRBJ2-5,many,CSAVPPGETQYF,TGCAGCGCTGTACCCCCCGGAGAGACCCAGTACTTC
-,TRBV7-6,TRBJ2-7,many,CASSLAGSYEQYF,TGTGCCAGCAGCTTAGCGGGGAGCTACGAGCAGTACTTC
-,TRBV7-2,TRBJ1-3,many,CASSSGNTIYF,TGTGCCAGCAGCTCAGGAAACACCATATATTTT
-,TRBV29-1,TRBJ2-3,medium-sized,CSAQKGRDRGTDTQYF,TGCAGCGCCCAGAAGGGCCGGGACCGCGGCACAGATACGCAGTATTTT
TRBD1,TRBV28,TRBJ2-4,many,CASSPLPGITTGAKNIQYF,TGTGCCAGCAGTCCACTACCGGGGATTACGACAGGGGCCAAAAACATTCAGTACTTC
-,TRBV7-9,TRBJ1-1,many,CASSFQTRGQAFF,TGTGCCAGCAGCTTCCAGACACGGGGGCAAGCTTTCTTT
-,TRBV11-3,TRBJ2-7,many,CASSSTGNEQYF,TGTGCCAGCAGTTCAACAGGGAACGAGCAGTACTTC
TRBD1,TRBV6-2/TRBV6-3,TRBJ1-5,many,CASSYGPDRGRRSNQPQHF,TGTGCCAGCAGTTACGGCCCAGACAGGGGGCGCCGGAGCAATCAGCCCCAGCATTTT
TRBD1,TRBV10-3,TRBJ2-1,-,CAISDPGTGIYEQFF,TGCGCCATCAGTGACCCAGGGACAGGGATATATGAGCAGTTCTTC
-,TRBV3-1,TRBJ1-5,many,CASSQGQGNQPQHF,TGTGCCAGCAGCCAAGGTCAGGGAAATCAGCCCCAGCATTTT
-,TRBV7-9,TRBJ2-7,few,CASSSGPSYEQYF,TGTGCCAGCAGCTCCGGGCCCTCCTACGAGCAGTACTTC
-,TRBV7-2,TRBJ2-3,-,CASSMDLADTQYF,TGTGCCAGCAGCATGGACCTTGCAGATACGCAGTATTTT
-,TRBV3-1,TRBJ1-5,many,CASSQVYGPQHF,TGTGCCAGCAGCCAAGTTTATGGGCCCCAGCATTTT
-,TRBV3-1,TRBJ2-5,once,CASSQFFGGGRRETQYF,TGTGCCAGCAGCCAGTTCTTTGGGGGGGGGCGTCGAGAGACCCAGTACTTC
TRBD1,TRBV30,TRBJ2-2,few,CAQDRANTGELFF,TGTGCACAAGACAGGGCGAACACCGGGGAGCTGTTTTTT
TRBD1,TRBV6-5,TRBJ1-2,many,CASSPGQVNGYTF,TGTGCCAGCAGTCCCGGACAGGTGAATGGCTACACCTTC
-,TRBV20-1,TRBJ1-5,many,CSVGWSGNQPQHF,TGCAGTGTGGGGTGGAGTGGCAATCAGCCCCAGCATTTT
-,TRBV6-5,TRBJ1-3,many,CASSYRQDSSGNTIYF,TGTGCCAGCAGTTACCGACAGGACTCCTCTGGAAACACCATATATTTT
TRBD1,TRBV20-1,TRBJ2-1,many,CSAPSQDRGNEQFF,TGCAGTGCTCCGAGTCAGGACAGGGGAAATGAGCAGTTCTTC
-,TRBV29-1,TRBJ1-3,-,CSVDPGTGNTIYF,TGCAGCGTTGATCCAGGGACTGGAAACACCATATATTTT
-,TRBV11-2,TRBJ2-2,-,CASSLTDPLDRTGELFF,TGTGCCAGCAGCCTCACCGACCCCCTAGACCGCACCGGGGAGCTGTTTTTT
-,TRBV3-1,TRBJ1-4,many,CASSQGRLNEKLFF,TGTGCCAGCAGCCAAGGGCGGCTTAATGAAAAACTGTTTTTT
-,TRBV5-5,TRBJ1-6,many,CASSWGWDNSPLHF,TGTGCCAGCAGCTGGGGGTGGGATAATTCACCCCTCCACTTT
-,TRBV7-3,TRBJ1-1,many,CASSLTDQNTEAFF,TGTGCCAGCAGCTTAACGGATCAGAACACTGAAGCTTTCTTT
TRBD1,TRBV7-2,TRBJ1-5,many,CASSQGGAGQPQHF,TGTGCCAGCAGCCAAGGGGGCGCTGGCCAGCCCCAGCATTTT
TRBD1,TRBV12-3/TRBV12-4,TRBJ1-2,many,CASSLTGAYGYTF,TGTGCCAGCAGTTTGACAGGGGCCTATGGCTACACCTTC
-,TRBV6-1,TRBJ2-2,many,CASSRGSTGELFF,TGTGCCAGCAGTCGGGGGAGCACCGGGGAGCTGTTTTTT
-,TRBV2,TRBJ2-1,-,CASSEYLYNEQFF,TGTGCCAGCAGTGAATATCTCTACAATGAGCAGTTCTTC
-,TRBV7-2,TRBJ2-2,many,CASSLMATLNTGELFF,TGTGCCAGCAGCTTAATGGCTACCTTGAACACCGGGGAGCTGTTTTTT
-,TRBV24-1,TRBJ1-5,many,CATSDRRGSVEPQHF,TGTGCCACCAGTGACCGGCGGGGGTCTGTGGAGCCCCAGCATTTT
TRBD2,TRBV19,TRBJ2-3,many,CASSIQAGGNTDTQYF,TGTGCCAGTAGTATCCAAGCGGGGGGGAACACAGATACGCAGTATTTT
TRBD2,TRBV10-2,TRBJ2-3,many,CASSEAAGGLADTQYF,TGCGCCAGCAGTGAGGCAGCGGGGGGGCTCGCAGATACGCAGTATTTT
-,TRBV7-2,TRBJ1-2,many,CASSSVTDYGYTF,TGTGCCAGCAGCTCCGTGACAGACTATGGCTACACCTTC
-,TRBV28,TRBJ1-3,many,CASRSGQAGNTIYF,TGTGCCAGCAGGTCTGGGCAGGCTGGAAACACCATATATTTT
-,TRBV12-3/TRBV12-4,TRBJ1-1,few,CASSLRGRLNTEAFF,TGTGCCAGCAGTTTGAGAGGCAGATTGAACACTGAAGCTTTCTTT
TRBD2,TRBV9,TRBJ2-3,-,CASSVGAGGPADTQYF,TGTGCCAGCAGCGTAGGAGCGGGGGGGCCGGCAGATACGCAGTATTTT
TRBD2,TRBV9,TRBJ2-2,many,CASSVGTSGGSGELFF,TGTGCCAGCAGCGTAGGGACTAGCGGGGGTTCCGGGGAGCTGTTTTTT
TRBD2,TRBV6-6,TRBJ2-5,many,CASSPGLAGGPKTQYF,TGTGCCAGCAGCCCCGGTCTAGCGGGGGGGCCGAAGACCCAGTACTTC
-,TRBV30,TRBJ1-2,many,CAWDTNLNYGYTF,TGTGCCTGGGACACGAACCTCAACTATGGCTACACCTTC
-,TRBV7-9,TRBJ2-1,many,CASSLTRSYNEQFF,TGTGCCAGCAGTCTCACACGCTCCTACAATGAGCAGTTCTTC
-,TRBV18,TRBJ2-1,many,CASSPGQPVLRGLSYNEQFF,TGTGCCAGCTCACCAGGGCAGCCGGTACTACGAGGGTTATCCTACAATGAGCAGTTCTTC
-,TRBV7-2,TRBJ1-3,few,CASSLGTVSGNTIYF,TGTGCCAGCAGCTTAGGGACAGTTTCTGGAAACACCATATATTTT
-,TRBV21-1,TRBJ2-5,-,CASSKEAGRREETQYF,TGTGCCAGCAGCAAAGAGGCGGGGCGCAGGGAAGAGACCCAGTACTTC
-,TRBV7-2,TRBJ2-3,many,CASSLSGTDTQYF,TGTGCCAGCAGCTTATCCGGCACAGATACGCAGTATTTT
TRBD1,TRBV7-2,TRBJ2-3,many,CASSLAGQGSDTQYF,TGTGCCAGCAGCTTAGCGGGACAGGGCTCAGATACGCAGTATTTT
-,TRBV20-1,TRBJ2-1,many,CSARDLQFDEQFF,TGCAGTGCTAGAGATTTACAGTTCGATGAGCAGTTCTTC
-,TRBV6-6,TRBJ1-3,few,CASSLSIGSAENTIYF,TGTGCCAGCAGTTTAAGTATCGGGTCTGCTGAAAACACCATATATTTT
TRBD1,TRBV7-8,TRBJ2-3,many,CASSVRQGMGTDTQYF,TGTGCCAGCAGCGTCAGACAGGGGATGGGCACAGATACGCAGTATTTT
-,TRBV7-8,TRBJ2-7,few,CASSSPLQSYEQYF,TGTGCCAGCAGCTCCCCCCTCCAATCCTACGAGCAGTACTTC
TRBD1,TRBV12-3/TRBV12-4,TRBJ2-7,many,CASSSTGQGHREQYF,TGTGCCAGCAGTTCAACGGGACAGGGACATCGCGAGCAGTACTTC
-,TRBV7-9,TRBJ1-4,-,CASSSLAGGNEKLFF,TGTGCCAGCAGCTCCCTCGCGGGGGGGAATGAAAAACTGTTTTTT
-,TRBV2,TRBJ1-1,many,CAGHERAVNTEAFF,TGTGCCGGGCACGAGAGGGCTGTGAACACTGAAGCTTTCTTT